This TCR beta chain originates from a study of blood T cell repertoires in COVID-19. Study at large: Collection of acute and convalescent COVID-19 samples took place in the United States, Italy and Spain. Sources were T cells, B-cell-depleted T cells, or PBMCs; the material itself was cDNA or gDNA.

This CDR3 region has 17 residues. V lost 7 bases and J lost 7; bases outside the gene matches: 14. CDR1 and CDR2 from the germline V gene are LNHDA and SQIVND (reference sequence). In the authors' workflow: The authors estimated nucleated cell counts from reference gene primer amplification. The protocol was immunoSEQ multiplex PCR, while the TCRdb copy is restricted to in-frame clones and leaves out a portion. Clone size and V and J calls were adopted from that table, with D and trimming inferred from the DNA. Altogether some 70,000 clones are present, approximately 80% being singletons, with the ten largest covering under 8%.

This TCR came from a man aged 55 to 70 with acute or convalescent COVID-19. The chain has TRBV19 and TRBJ2-2; 11 bases fit TRBD1. Sequenced sample: peripheral blood. CDR3 protein: CASTIARTGGSDGELFF. As DNA, the CDR3 is TGTGCCAGTACCATCGCGAGGACAGGGGGCTCTGACGGGGAGCTGTTTTTT.